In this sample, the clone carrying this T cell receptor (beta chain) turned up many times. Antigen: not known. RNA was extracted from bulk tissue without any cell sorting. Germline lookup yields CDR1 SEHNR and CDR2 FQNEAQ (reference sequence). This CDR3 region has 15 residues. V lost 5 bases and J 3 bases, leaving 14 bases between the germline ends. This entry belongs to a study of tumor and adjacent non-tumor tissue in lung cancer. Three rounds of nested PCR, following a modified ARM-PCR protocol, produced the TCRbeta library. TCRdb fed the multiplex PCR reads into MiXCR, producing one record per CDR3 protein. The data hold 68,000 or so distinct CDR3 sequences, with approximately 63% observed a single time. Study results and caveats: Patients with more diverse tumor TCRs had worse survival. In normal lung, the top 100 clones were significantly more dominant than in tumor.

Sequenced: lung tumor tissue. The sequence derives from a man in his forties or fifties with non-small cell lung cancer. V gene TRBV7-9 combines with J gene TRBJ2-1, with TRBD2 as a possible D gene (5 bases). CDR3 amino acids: CASSPRGSVYNEQFF. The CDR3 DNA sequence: TGTGCCAGCAGCCCACGGGGTAGCGTCTACAATGAGCAGTTCTTC.